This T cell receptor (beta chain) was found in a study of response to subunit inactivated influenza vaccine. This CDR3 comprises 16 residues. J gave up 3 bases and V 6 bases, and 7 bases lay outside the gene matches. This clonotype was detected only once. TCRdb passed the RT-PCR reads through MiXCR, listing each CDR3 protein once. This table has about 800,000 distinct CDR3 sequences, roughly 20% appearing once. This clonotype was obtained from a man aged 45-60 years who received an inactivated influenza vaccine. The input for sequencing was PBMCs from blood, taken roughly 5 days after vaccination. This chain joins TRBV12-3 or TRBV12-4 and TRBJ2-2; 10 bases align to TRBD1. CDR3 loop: CASRPDRGPDTGELFF. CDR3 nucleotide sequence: TGTGCCAGCAGGCCCGACAGGGGGCCAGACACCGGGGAGCTGTTTTTT.